The rows below give T cell receptor beta chains drawn from one sample of a study of OX40 agonist ivuxolimab in advanced cancers. The data were produced by immunoSEQ multiplex PCR, yet TCRdb's version contains in-frame clones alone and is incomplete. The data contain around 15,000 clones, 77% of them singletons. The sample in question was CD4+ or CD8+ T cells sorted from blood, obtained in a trial of the OX40 agonist ivuxolimab. The receptors come from an adult with an advanced solid tumor such as melanoma, head and neck, liver or kidney cancer. Both conserved end residues are part of each CDR3. The D gene is left open where the match is weak.

d_gene | v_gene | CDR3aa
. | TRBV5-7 | CASSLIQTADQPQHF
. | TRBV27 | CASSLKPPTEAFF
. | TRBV27 | CASSFEGPWDTEAFF
. | TRBV7-9 | CASRPTAGPLSYEQYF
. | TRBV11-3 | CASSLDPGLNGELFF
. | TRBV7-9 | CASSSDSFGYTF
. | TRBV5-1 | CASSLEGGVVEQFF
. | TRBV5-5 | CASSLRLNYGYTF
TRBD1 | TRBV4-1 | CASSQSPGDRGRGGYTF
. | TRBV19 | CASSIAWAGNEKLFF
. | TRBV6-6 | CASSLGYEQYF
TRBD2 | TRBV13 | CASSPGGRAYEQYF
. | TRBV2 | CASSEVAEETQYF
. | TRBV4-2 | CASSLGRIDTYGYTF
TRBD1 | TRBV9 | CASSSSQGQAEMNTEAFF
. | TRBV5-4 | CASSLQGVVNYGYTF
TRBD2 | TRBV9 | CASSVSRTSGGTGELFF
. | TRBV19 | CASSEWGAQPTNTGELFF
. | TRBV7-9 | CASSFGSNQPQHF
TRBD2 | TRBV11-1 | CASSLGGGALDTQYF
TRBD1 | TRBV11-3 | CASNPRDRGYEQYF
. | TRBV5-1 | CASSLGWRGF
. | TRBV11-3 | CASSLGTGETQYF
TRBD2 | TRBV5-4 | CASSSGGHYNEQFF
. | TRBV6-5 | CASSYTRYNEQFF
. | TRBV6-6 | CASSFPGAGTEAFF
TRBD1 | TRBV4-1 | CASSQGSMTGGNEKLFF
. | TRBV6-1 | CASRKQTYNSPLHF
. | TRBV28 | CASRLPPGDNQPQHF
. | TRBV11-3 | CASSFVGDEQYF